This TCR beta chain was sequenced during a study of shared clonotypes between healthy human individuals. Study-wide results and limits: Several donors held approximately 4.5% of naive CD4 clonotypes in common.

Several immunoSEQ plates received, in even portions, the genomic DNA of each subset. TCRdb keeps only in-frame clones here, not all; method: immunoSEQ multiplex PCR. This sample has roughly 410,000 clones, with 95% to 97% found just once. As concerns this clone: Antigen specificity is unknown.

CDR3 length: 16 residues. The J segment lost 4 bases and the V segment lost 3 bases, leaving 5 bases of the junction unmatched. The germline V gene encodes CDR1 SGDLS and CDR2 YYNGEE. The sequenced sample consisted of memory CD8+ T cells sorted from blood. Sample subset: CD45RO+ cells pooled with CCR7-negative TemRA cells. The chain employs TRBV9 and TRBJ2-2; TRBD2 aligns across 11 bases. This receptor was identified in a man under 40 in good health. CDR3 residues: CASSAASGRPTGELFF. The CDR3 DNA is TGTGCCAGCAGCGCAGCTAGCGGGAGGCCCACCGGGGAGCTGTTTTTT.